This TCR beta chain was recovered during a study of T cell responses to AZD1222 COVID-19 vaccine (dated by TCRdb to about 2021). Study-wide context: Because spike-specific TCR depth and breadth did not differ between the two schedules, AZD1222 recipients who got a second dose at roughly 4 weeks were pooled with those who got a second dose at roughly 12 weeks. Trial participants were enrolled by age into subgroups of 18-55, 56-69 and 70-plus years, and about 150, 27 and 61 TCR-sequenced participants, respectively, were included in these subgroups. TCR sequencing was performed for about 250 trial participants, of whom approximately 200 were given two doses of AZD1222 and some 25 were given two doses of MenACWY control vaccine.

This clone was counted once. It has no known antigen specificity. There are no base qualities to consult, and no much larger clone falls within one base. Study-wide findings and limitations: Participants were mostly white British and included more females than males, and it was suggested by the authors that clonal diversity may have been underestimated. Only five or six AZD1222 recipients were SARS-CoV-2 seropositive at baseline, limiting conclusions about previously exposed vaccinees. In the small 56-69-year group, the increase in depth fell short of significance, most likely because of low power. Reportedly, almost half of the unique spike-specific TCRs recognized epitopes lying outside the regions that are mutated in the B.1.351 and B.1.1.7 variants. Spike-specific TCR breadth and depth rose significantly after two AZD1222 doses compared with day 0 and with MenACWY recipients. Because no day 14 peak-response samples were available, repertoires were characterized only after the peak T cell response. The whole spike protein was spanned by vaccine-associated CD4 TCRs, and dominant responses were seen in regions 160-218 and 743-854.

The CDR3, from cysteine to phenylalanine, totals 15 residues. The kept DNA is CDR3 alone, 45 bases in frame from the first base. CDR1 SGHNT and CDR2 YYREEE were looked up in the germline V gene (reference sequence). At the junction V is shortened by 0 bases and J by 3 bases; bases outside the gene matches: 4. The CDR3 regions of human TCRbeta chains were subjected to immunosequencing. Per the source publication's procedure: TCRs in the repertoires were matched against a reference library of SARS-CoV-2-specific TCRs that had been generated with the MIRA antigen-specificity platform. Breadth meant the fraction of unique TCRs that were SARS-CoV-2-associated, whereas depth meant the fraction of total T cells that were SARS-CoV-2-associated. Each spike-specific TCR was assigned to its reactive spike region and to a CD4 or CD8 class using the MIRA data. Log10-transformed breadth and depth values were compared by one-way ANOVA with Sidak's multiple comparisons tests. Imported from immuneACCESS, the table was reduced by TCRdb to in-frame sequences with V and J called. These copies leave out some clones; in studies compared against another copy, an unresolved V gene accounts for under half, and the cause of the remainder is not known. The DNA was the basis for D and trimming; V, J and clone size are from that table. This sample lists roughly 130,000 clones; roughly 92% were detected once. The ten largest clones capture 1.7% of the sample.

This specimen's time point label, per the study, means: baseline before first vaccination. Vaccinee samples were obtained from the UK trials COV001 and COV002, which included a single-blind randomized controlled phase 2/3 trial of AZD1222 (ChAdOx1 nCoV-19) in healthy adults. Trial participant PBMC samples were collected at day 0 and day 28 after the second dose for TCRbeta chain sequencing. This TCR came from an adult in good health. The chain uses TRBV5-4 and TRBJ1-2; 8 central bases correspond to TRBD1. Sequenced material: peripheral blood, taken on day 0 of AZD1222 vaccination. The nucleotide sequence reads as follows: TGTGCCAGCAGCTTGGTGCAGGGGGCTGACTATGGCTACACCTTC. The encoded protein is CASSLVQGADYGYTF. Where the CDR3 stops, the reference TRBV5-4 and TRBJ1-2 genes take over; the full variable domain is ETGVTQSPTHLIKTRGQQVTLRCSSQSGHNTVSWYQQALGQGPQFIFQYYREEENGRGNFPPRFSGLQFPNYSSELNVNALELDDSALYLCASSLVQGADYGYTFGSGTRLTVV.